This T cell receptor beta chain was documented in a study of blood T cell repertoires in COVID-19. Study details: COVID-19 samples, acute and convalescent, were from the United States, Italy and Spain. The cDNA or gDNA used as material had been derived from T cells, B-cell-depleted T cells, or PBMCs.

Produced via immunoSEQ multiplex PCR; TCRdb's table is partial and in-frame only. Counted here are a few hundred thousand clones, approximately 87% occurring once; the ten biggest clones make up approximately 8.1%. The specimen was peripheral blood. This TCR was recovered from a woman between 50 and 59 years old who had recovered from COVID-19.

The CDR3 region is CASSYSRVEAQAFF. As DNA, the CDR3 is TGTGCCAGCAGTTACTCGAGGGTCGAAGCTCAAGCTTTCTTT. V is TRBV6-2 or TRBV6-3 and J is TRBJ1-1; D call uncertain. V was cut by 0 bases and J by 9 bases, with 14 bases left in between. In germline, CDR1 is MNHEY, CDR2 SVGEGT. CDR3 size: 14 residues.